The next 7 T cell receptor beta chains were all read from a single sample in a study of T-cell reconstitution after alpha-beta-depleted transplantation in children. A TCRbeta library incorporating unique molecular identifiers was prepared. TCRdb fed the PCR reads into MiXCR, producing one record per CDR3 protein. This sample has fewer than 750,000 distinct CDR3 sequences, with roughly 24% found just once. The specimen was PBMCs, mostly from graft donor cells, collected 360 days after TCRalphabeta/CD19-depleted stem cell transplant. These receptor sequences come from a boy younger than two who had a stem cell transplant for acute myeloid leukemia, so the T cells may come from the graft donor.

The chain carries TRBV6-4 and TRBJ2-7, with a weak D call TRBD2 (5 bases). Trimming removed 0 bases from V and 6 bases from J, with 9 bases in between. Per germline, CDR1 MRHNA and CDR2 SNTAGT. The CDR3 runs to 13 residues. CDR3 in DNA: TGTGCCAGCAGTGACTCGCGGGTCCGCGAGCAGTACGTC. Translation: CASSDSRVREQYV.

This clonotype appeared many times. As DNA, the CDR3 is TGCGCCAGCTCCCCGACGGGACTAGCGGGAGATACGCAGTATTTT. Translation: CASSPTGLAGDTQYF. This chain links TRBV5-1 with TRBJ2-3; 12 bases match TRBD2. V lost 7 bases, J lost 5 bases, and 8 bases stayed unmatched. Germline CDR1 reads SGHRS; CDR2 reads YFSETQ. The CDR3 consists of 15 residues.

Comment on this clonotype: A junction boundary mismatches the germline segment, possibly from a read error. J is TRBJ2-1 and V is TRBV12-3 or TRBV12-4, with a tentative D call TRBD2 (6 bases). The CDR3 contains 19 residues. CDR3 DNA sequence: TGTACCAGCAGTTACCCGCTGGGCTTGGCGGGGCTCGCCTACAATGAGCAGTTCTTC. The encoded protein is CTSSYPLGLAGLAYNEQFF.

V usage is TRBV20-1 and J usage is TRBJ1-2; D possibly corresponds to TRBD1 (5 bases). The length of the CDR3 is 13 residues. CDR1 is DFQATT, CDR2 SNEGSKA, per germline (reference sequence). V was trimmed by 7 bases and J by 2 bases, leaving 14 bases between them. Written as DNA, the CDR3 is TGCAGTGGCATTCCGGGGGAGAACTATGGCTACACCTTC. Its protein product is CSGIPGENYGYTF.

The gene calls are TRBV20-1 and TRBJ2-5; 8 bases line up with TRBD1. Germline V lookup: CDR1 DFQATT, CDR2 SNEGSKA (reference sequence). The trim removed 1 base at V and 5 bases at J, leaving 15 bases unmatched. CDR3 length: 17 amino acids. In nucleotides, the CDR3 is TGCAGTGCTAGAGGATCAGTAGGCAGGGGGCGTCGGGAGACCCAGTACTTC. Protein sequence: CSARGSVGRGRRETQYF.

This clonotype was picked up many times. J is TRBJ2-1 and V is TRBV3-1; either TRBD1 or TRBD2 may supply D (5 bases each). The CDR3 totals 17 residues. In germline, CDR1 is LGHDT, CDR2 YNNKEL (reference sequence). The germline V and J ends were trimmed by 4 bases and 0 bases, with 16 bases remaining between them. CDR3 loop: CASSPRGHLGSYNEQFF. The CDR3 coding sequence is TGTGCCAGCAGCCCCCGGGGCCACCTTGGCTCCTACAATGAGCAGTTCTTC.

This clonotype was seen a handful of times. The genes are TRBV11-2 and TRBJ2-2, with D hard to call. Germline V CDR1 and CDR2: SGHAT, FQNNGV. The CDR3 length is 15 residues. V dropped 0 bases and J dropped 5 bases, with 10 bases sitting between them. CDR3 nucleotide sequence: TGTGCCAGCAGCTTAGATGGGGATGGGACCGGGGAGCTGTTTTTT. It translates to CASSLDGDGTGELFF.